This T cell receptor (beta chain) was profiled in a study of blood T cell repertoires in COVID-19. Study-level information: Samples taken during acute and convalescent COVID-19 were collected in the United States, Italy and Spain. T cells, B-cell-depleted T cells, or PBMCs supplied cDNA or gDNA.

Seattle patients were enrolled during active infection and followed longitudinally. CDR3 length: 14 amino acids. Unmatched junction bases numbered 0, after V lost 2 bases and J lost 3 bases. CDR1 is MNHEY and CDR2 is SMNVEV in the germline V gene (reference sequence). Original processing methods: Estimation of nucleated cell counts was performed using reference gene primer amplification. TCRdb's copy holds only in-frame clones and misses some; the assay was immunoSEQ multiplex PCR. The V and J calls and clone size were taken over from that table, and D and trimming were inferred from the DNA. The sample contains roughly 68,000 clones, around 90% of which appear only once.

The genes are TRBV27 and TRBJ2-7; 11 nucleotides agree with TRBD2. The clonotype originates from a woman in her 50s with COVID-19, enrolled during active disease. Sequenced material: peripheral blood. For the CDR3, the DNA is TGTGCCAGCAGTTTACTAGCGGGAGGCTACGAGCAGTACTTC. Its protein is CASSLLAGGYEQYF.